This entry describes one T cell receptor beta chain. Its matching antigen is unknown. As it was prepared, the TCRbeta library received unique molecular identifiers. MiXCR, run by TCRdb on the PCR reads, gives a single entry per CDR3 protein. This sample has hundreds of thousands of distinct CDR3 sequences; 10% to 15% occur once, and the top ten carry 2.2%. Germline CDR1 reads DFQATT; CDR2 reads SNEGSKA (reference sequence). The CDR3 has 13 amino acids. V trimming: 5 bases; J trimming: 4 bases; junction bases outside the gene matches: 7. The sample comes from a study of T-cell reconstitution after alpha-beta-depleted transplantation in children. Study conclusions and caveats: At the one-year point after transplant, T-cell counts and TCRbeta diversity were found to come mostly from T cells that had been newly produced.

The chain is built from TRBV20-1 and TRBJ2-5, with 7 nucleotides matching TRBD2. The receptor was derived from a male patient younger than 18 who had a stem cell transplant for acute myeloid leukemia, so the T cells may come from the graft donor. The sequences come from PBMCs, mostly from graft donor cells, collected 360 days after TCRalphabeta/CD19-depleted stem cell transplant. The CDR3 sequence is CSAPGGGGETQYF. The CDR3 DNA follows: TGCAGTGCTCCTGGGGGGGGAGGAGAGACCCAGTACTTC.